These 23 T cell receptor beta chains were sequenced from one sample in a study of CD8 T cells in ankylosing spondylitis. TCRdb itself ran the 5' RACE reads through MiXCR, one entry per CDR3 protein. This table has fewer than 250,000 distinct CDR3 sequences, roughly a tenth appearing once. Sequencing used blood, either unsorted or a sorted T cell fraction (not recorded which). The receptor set was obtained from a male donor with ankylosing spondylitis or in good health (not recorded which).

This clonotype has only one observation. J is TRBJ2-3 and V is TRBV12-3 or TRBV12-4; 11 nucleotides align to TRBD2. The CDR3 contains 17 residues. V was pared by 5 bases and J by 0 bases, with 7 bases of the junction left unmatched. This chain's CDR3 is CASSRISGGASTDTQYF. The CDR3 bases are TGTGCCAGCAGTAGGATTAGCGGGGGGGCTAGCACAGATACGCAGTATTTT.

The V gene is TRBV7-9, the J gene TRBJ1-1; TRBD1 matches at 9 bases. The ends lost 5 bases at V and 4 bases at J; junction bases unmatched: 5. This CDR3 spans 14 amino acids. Germline V gene sequence: CDR1 SEHNR, CDR2 FQNEAQ (reference sequence). The CDR3 coding sequence is TGTGCCAGCAGCCGAGGGACAGGGCGCACTGAAGCTTTCTTT. Translation gives CASSRGTGRTEAFF.

This clonotype was recorded at least ten times. The chain carries TRBV12-3 or TRBV12-4 and TRBJ2-7; D is undetermined. CDR3 size: 11 residues. V was cut by 3 bases and J by 6 bases, with 6 bases left in between. DNA of the CDR3: TGTGCCAGCAGTTTCGATCTCGAGCAGTACTTC. Its translation: CASSFDLEQYF.

The chain is built from TRBV5-1 and TRBJ2-5; 7 bases are a match to TRBD2. J gave up 13 bases and V 3 bases, and 9 bases lay outside the gene matches. The germline CDR1 and CDR2 sequences are SGHRS and YFSETQ. The CDR3 is 12 residues long. As DNA, the CDR3 is TGCGCCAGCAGCTGGGGGAGGGGCCCCTGGTACTTC. Translated, it gives CASSWGRGPWYF.

This clonotype appeared a few times. J is TRBJ1-3 and V is TRBV6-1, with unresolved D. CDR1 is MNHNS and CDR2 is SASEGT in the germline V gene. V lost 3 bases, J lost 3 bases, and 9 bases lay in between. CDR3 length equals 14 residues. Here the CDR3 DNA reads TGTGCCAGCAGTGACCCCCAGGTTGGAAACACCATATATTTT. This sequence encodes CASSDPQVGNTIYF.

This clonotype was counted at least ten times. This chain joins TRBV20-1 and TRBJ2-7; 9 positions agree with TRBD1. Trimming removed 3 bases from V and 10 bases from J; junction bases left unmatched: 7. Germline lookup yields CDR1 DFQATT and CDR2 SNEGSKA (reference sequence). This CDR3 is built from 12 residues. The chain's CDR3 is CSARVPGQGQYF. DNA of the CDR3: TGCAGTGCTAGGGTGCCGGGACAGGGACAGTACTTC.

This clonotype was detected a few times. The chain employs TRBV3-1 and TRBJ2-7; TRBD1 matches 8 bases. The CDR3 is made up of 15 amino acids. V shed 1 base and J 2 bases; nucleotides not matched to a gene: 4. Germline V CDR1 and CDR2: LGHDT, YNNKEL (reference sequence). CDR3 residues: CASSQGPTGAYEQYF. The CDR3, as DNA: TGTGCCAGCAGCCAAGGTCCGACAGGGGCCTACGAGCAGTACTTC.

The table lists this clonotype with many counts. The chain has TRBV7-9 and TRBJ1-4, with a tentative D call TRBD1 (6 bases). The CDR3 runs 15 residues. Per germline, CDR1 SEHNR and CDR2 FQNEAQ (reference sequence). Trimming stripped 5 bases from V and 2 bases from J, with 12 bases between. The CDR3 nucleotides are TGTGCCAGCAGCACAACAGGGTTTACTAATGAAAAACTGTTTTTT. It translates to CASSTTGFTNEKLFF. Full variable domain (outside the CDR3, taken from reference TRBV7-9 and TRBJ1-4): DTGVSQNPRHKITKRGQNVTFRCDPISEHNRLYWYRQTLGQGPEFLTYFQNEAQLEKSRLLSDRFSAERPKGSFSTLEIQRTEQGDSAMYLCASSTTGFTNEKLFFGSGTQLSVL.

The table lists this clonotype with a few counts. The chain joins TRBV24-1 to TRBJ2-3; TRBD1 matches at 7 bases. The CDR3 is 17 residues long. CDR1 is KGHDR and CDR2 is SFDVKD in the germline V gene. J was trimmed by 2 bases and V by 0 bases; bases with no gene match: 7. CDR3 sequence: CATSDLKGARDTDTQYF. The CDR3, as DNA: TGTGCCACCAGTGATTTGAAGGGGGCCCGGGACACAGATACGCAGTATTTT.

This clonotype was counted at least ten times. The chain uses TRBV29-1 and TRBJ2-7; D is possibly TRBD2 (6 bases). V was clipped by 0 bases and J by 5 bases, with 14 bases between them. CDR3 length: 14 amino acids. Germline V gene lookup returns CDR1 SQVTM and CDR2 ANQGSEA. CDR3 protein: CSVEELAAKDEQYF. CDR3 DNA: TGCAGCGTTGAAGAATTAGCGGCGAAGGACGAGCAGTACTTC.

The genes are TRBV5-4 and TRBJ1-1; 8 bases align to TRBD1. Germline CDR1 is SGHNT and CDR2 is YYREEE (reference sequence). The length of the CDR3 is 14 residues. The V gene end was trimmed by 5 bases and the J gene end by 4 bases; junction bases not matched to a gene: 7. The CDR3 loop reads CASRQGERFTEAFF. In DNA form, the CDR3 reads TGTGCCAGCAGACAGGGGGAGAGGTTCACTGAAGCTTTCTTT.

In its sample, this clonotype was seen many times. The chain uses TRBV27 and TRBJ2-3; 7 positions match TRBD1. With V trimmed by 9 bases and J by 2 bases, 5 bases remained unmatched. CDR3 length equals 13 residues. Per germline, CDR1 MNHEY and CDR2 SMNVEV (reference sequence). The CDR3 DNA follows: TGTGCCAGTCCACAGGGGCTCACAGATACGCAGTATTTT. This sequence encodes CASPQGLTDTQYF.

This clonotype was seen only a few times. The chain employs TRBV5-1 and TRBJ2-3, with D perhaps TRBD2 (6 bases). V was cut by 1 base and J by 2 bases, with 17 bases left in between. Germline-derived CDR1 and CDR2 are SGHRS and YFSETQ. The CDR3 sequence is 17 residues long. CDR3 bases: TGCGCCAGCAGCTTGTATGGGGACTTGGACTTCACAGATACGCAGTATTTT. This encodes CASSLYGDLDFTDTQYF.

This clonotype was observed a handful of times. CDR3 region: CASSLSYGELFF. Written as DNA, the CDR3 is TGTGCCAGCAGCTTGAGCTACGGGGAGCTGTTTTTT. The genes are TRBV5-6 and TRBJ2-2; D gene ambiguous. Trimming cost V 1 base and J 7 bases, with 5 bases left between them. Germline lookup yields CDR1 SGHDT and CDR2 YYEEEE. This CDR3 region has 12 residues.

This clonotype appeared many times. The rearrangement uses TRBV7-2 and TRBJ1-2; possibly TRBD1 for D (6 bases). Germline CDR1 SGHTA, CDR2 FQGNSA. The CDR3 has 13 amino acids. The V end was cut by 5 bases, the J end by 5 bases, with 12 bases between. CDR3 loop: CASSPDRTYGYTF. CDR3 sequence (DNA): TGTGCCAGCAGCCCCGACAGGACTTATGGCTACACCTTC. The entire variable domain, with the rest obtained from reference TRBV7-2 and TRBJ1-2, is as follows: GAGVSQSPSNKVTEKGKDVELRCDPISGHTALYWYRQSLGQGLEFLIYFQGNSAPDKSGLPSDRFSAERTGGSVSTLTIQRTQQEDSAVYLCASSPDRTYGYTFGSGTRLTVV.

This clonotype was counted ten times or more. The chain combines TRBV6-2 or TRBV6-3 with TRBJ2-2; D might be TRBD1 (5 bases). Germline V CDR1 and CDR2: MNHEY, SVGEGT. This CDR3 spans 12 amino acids. V gave up 6 bases and J gave up 7 bases, with 9 bases separating them. The CDR3: CASRGASGELFF. The DNA of the CDR3 is TGTGCCAGCAGAGGGGCCAGCGGGGAGCTGTTTTTT.

This clonotype was counted many times. This chain links TRBV5-1 with TRBJ1-1; D uncertain. The germline CDR1 and CDR2 sequences are SGHRS and YFSETQ. Trimming removed 2 bases from V and 3 bases from J, with 14 bases in between. The CDR3 is made up of 15 amino acids. The CDR3 DNA sequence: TGCGCCAGCAGCTTTTCACGGAGGCCCGACACTGAAGCTTTCTTT. It specifies CASSFSRRPDTEAFF.

This clonotype was recorded at least ten times. V and J are TRBV5-1 and TRBJ1-1, with D tentatively TRBD1 (5 bases). Trimming removed 4 bases at V and 1 base at J, with 17 bases between. This CDR3 contains 16 residues. CDR1 is SGHRS and CDR2 is YFSETQ in the germline V gene. The DNA of the CDR3 is TGCGCCAGCAGCACAGATCCCTCGACAGCGAACACTGAAGCTTTCTTT. It encodes CASSTDPSTANTEAFF.

The chain employs TRBV3-1 and TRBJ2-1; D not resolved. This CDR3 region has 11 residues. The ends were cut back, 1 base at V and 11 bases at J, with 6 bases in the middle. CDR1 and CDR2 (germline): LGHDT, YNNKEL (reference sequence). CDR3 in amino acids: CASSQVNKQFF. The CDR3 bases are TGTGCCAGCAGCCAAGTGAATAAGCAGTTCTTC.

This clonotype was seen a few times. This chain connects TRBV13 to TRBJ2-7; 9 nucleotides line up with TRBD1. The CDR3 covers 16 residues. Germline CDR1 is PRHDT and CDR2 is FYEKMQ (reference sequence). V lost 5 bases and J lost 4; bases outside the gene matches: 12. CDR3 DNA sequence: TGTGCCAGCAGCCCAAAACCCGGGACAGGGAATTACGAGCAGTACTTC. Protein: CASSPKPGTGNYEQYF.

This clonotype showed up just a few times. The chain joins TRBV6-1 to TRBJ1-3; no definite D call. CDR3 length: 15 amino acids. The ends were cut back, 6 bases at V and 4 bases at J, with 16 bases in the middle. Looked up from germline, CDR1 is MNHNS and CDR2 is SASEGT. The CDR3 nucleotides read TGTGCCAGCAGCCAACTTCCGGGCCCCGGAAACACCATATATTTT. Protein sequence: CASSQLPGPGNTIYF.

This clonotype was seen repeatedly, ten times or more. The chain couples TRBV28 to TRBJ1-2; D is undetermined. The germline V and J ends were trimmed by 7 bases and 0 bases, with 12 bases remaining between them. The CDR3 consists of 14 residues. Per the germline V gene, CDR1 is MDHEN and CDR2 is SYDVKM. The CDR3: CASTAPGANYGYTF. The CDR3 DNA sequence: TGTGCCAGCACCGCCCCCGGGGCTAACTATGGCTACACCTTC.

With respect to this clonotype: Germline and junction disagree at one end, which may indicate a read error. DNA of the CDR3: TGCGCCAGCAGCGGACAGGGGAATGGGGCCAACGCCCTGACTTTC. This translates into CASSGQGNGANALTF. The rearrangement uses TRBV5-1 and TRBJ2-6, with TRBD1 matching 9 bases. Germline V gene data show CDR1 as SGHRS and CDR2 as YFSETQ. This CDR3 is 15 amino acids long.